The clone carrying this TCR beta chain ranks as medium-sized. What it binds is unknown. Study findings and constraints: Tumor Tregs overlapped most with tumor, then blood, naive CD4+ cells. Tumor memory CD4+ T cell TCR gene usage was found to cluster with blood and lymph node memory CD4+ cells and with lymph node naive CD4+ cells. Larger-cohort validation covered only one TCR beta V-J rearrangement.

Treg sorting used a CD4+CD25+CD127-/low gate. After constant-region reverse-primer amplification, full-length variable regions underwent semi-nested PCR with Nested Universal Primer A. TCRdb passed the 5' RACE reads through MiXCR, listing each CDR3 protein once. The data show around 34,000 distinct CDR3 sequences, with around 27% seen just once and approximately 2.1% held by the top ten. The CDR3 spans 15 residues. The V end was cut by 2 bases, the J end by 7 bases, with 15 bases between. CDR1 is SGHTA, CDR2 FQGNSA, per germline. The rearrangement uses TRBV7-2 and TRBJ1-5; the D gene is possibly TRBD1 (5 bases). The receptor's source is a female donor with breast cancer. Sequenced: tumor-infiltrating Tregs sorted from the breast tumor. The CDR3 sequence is CASSLSAGGAQPQHF. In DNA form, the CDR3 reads TGTGCCAGCAGCTTATCAGCCGGGGGAGCCCAGCCCCAGCATTTT.